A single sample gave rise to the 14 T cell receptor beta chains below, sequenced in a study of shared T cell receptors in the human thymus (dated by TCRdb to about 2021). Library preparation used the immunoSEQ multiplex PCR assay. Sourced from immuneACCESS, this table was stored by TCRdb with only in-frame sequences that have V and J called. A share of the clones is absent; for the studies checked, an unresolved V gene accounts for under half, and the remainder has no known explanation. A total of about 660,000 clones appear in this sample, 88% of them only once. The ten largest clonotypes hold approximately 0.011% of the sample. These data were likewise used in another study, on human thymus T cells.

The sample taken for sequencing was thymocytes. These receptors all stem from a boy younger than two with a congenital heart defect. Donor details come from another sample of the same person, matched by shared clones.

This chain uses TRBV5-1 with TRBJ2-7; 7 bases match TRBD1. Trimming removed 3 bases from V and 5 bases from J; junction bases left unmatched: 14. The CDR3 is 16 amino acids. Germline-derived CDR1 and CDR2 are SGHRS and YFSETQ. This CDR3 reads CASSSPFLTGENEQYF. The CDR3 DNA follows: TGCGCCAGCAGCTCGCCTTTCCTTACAGGGGAGAACGAGCAGTACTTC.

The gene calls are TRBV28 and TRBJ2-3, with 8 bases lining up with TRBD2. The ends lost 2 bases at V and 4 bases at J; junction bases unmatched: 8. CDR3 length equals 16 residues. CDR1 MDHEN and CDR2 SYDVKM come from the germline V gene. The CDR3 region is CASSLGGSGNADTQYF. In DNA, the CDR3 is TGTGCCAGCAGTTTAGGGGGTAGCGGGAACGCAGATACGCAGTATTTT.

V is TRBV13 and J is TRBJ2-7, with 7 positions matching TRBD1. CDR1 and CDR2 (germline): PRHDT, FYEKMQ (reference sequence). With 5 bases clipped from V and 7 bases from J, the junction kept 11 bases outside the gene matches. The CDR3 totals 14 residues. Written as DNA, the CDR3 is TGTGCCAGCAGCGCCAGGGACAGTCTGAGGGAGCAGTACTTC. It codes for CASSARDSLREQYF. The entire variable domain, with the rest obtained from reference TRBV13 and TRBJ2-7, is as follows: AAGVIQSPRHLIKEKRETATLKCYPIPRHDTVYWYQQGPGQDPQFLISFYEKMQSDKGSIPDRFSAQQFSDYHSELNMSSLELGDSALYFCASSARDSLREQYFGPGTRLTVT.

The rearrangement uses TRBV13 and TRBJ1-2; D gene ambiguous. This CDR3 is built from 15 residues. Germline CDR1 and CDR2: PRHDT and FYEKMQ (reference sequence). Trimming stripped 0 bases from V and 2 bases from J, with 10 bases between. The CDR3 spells CASSLGRALNYGYTF. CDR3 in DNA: TGTGCCAGCAGCTTAGGGAGGGCCCTCAACTATGGCTACACCTTC.

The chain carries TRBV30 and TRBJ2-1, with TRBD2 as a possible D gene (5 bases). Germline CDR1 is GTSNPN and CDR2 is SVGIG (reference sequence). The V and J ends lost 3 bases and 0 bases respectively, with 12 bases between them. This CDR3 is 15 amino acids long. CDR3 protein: CAWRTERRSYNEQFF. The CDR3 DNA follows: TGTGCCTGGAGAACAGAGCGGCGCTCCTACAATGAGCAGTTCTTC.

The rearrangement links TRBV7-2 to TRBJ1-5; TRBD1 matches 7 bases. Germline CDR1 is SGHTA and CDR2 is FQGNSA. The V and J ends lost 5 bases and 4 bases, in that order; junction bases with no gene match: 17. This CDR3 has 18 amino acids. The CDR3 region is CASSPLVRTQGGNQPQHF. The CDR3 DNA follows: TGTGCCAGCAGCCCCCTCGTTAGGACTCAGGGGGGAAATCAGCCCCAGCATTTT.

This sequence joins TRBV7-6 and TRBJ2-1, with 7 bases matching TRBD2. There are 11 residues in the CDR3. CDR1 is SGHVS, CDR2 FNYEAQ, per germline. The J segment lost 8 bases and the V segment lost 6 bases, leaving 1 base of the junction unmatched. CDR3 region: CASSAGDEQFF. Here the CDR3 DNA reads TGTGCCAGCAGTGCGGGGGATGAGCAGTTCTTC. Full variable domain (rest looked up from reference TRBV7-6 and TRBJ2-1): GAGVSQSPRYKVTKRGQDVALRCDPISGHVSLYWYRQALGQGPEFLTYFNYEAQQDKSGLPNDRFSAERPEGSISTLTIQRTEQRDSAMYRCASSAGDEQFFGPGTRLTVL.

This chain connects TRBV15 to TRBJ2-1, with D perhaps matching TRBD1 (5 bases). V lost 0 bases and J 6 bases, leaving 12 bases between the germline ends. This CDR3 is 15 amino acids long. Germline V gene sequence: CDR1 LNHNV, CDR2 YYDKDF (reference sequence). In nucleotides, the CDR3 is TGTGCCACCAGCAGAGAGTCAGGGCAGCCCAATGAGCAGTTCTTC. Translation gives CATSRESGQPNEQFF.

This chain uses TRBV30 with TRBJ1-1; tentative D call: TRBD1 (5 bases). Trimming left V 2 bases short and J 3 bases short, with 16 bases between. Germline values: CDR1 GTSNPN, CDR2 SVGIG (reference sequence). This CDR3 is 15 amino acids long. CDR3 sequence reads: CAWSLTLGRDTEAFF. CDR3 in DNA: TGTGCCTGGAGTTTGACCCTCGGCAGGGACACTGAAGCTTTCTTT.

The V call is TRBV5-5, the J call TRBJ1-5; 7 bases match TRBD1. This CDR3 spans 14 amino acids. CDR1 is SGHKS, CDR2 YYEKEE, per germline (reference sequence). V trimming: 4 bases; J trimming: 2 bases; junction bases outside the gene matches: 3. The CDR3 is CASSTTGGNQPQHF. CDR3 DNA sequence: TGTGCCAGCAGCACCACAGGGGGCAATCAGCCCCAGCATTTT.

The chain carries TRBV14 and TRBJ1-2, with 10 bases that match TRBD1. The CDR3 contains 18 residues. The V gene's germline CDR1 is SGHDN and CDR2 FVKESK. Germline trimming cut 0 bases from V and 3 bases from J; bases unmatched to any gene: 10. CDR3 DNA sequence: TGTGCCAGCAGCCAAGATCCCCTAGGACAGGGGGGAGACTATGGCTACACCTTC. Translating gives CASSQDPLGQGGDYGYTF.

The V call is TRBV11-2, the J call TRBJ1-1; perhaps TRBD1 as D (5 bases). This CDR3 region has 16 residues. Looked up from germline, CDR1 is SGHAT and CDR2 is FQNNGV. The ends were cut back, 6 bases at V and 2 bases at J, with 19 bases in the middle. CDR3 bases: TGTGCCAGCAGTTGTAAGAAGGCGCAGGGAAACACTGAAGCTTTCTTT. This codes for CASSCKKAQGNTEAFF.

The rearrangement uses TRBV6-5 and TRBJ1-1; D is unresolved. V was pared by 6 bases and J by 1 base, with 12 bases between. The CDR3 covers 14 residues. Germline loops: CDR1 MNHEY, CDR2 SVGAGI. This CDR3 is CASRRLQANTEAFF. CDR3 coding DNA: TGTGCCAGCAGACGTCTTCAGGCGAACACTGAAGCTTTCTTT.

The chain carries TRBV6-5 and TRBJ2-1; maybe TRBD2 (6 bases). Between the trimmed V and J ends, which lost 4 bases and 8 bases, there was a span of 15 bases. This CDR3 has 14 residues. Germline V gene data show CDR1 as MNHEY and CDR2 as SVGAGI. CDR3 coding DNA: TGTGCCAGCAGTTCGAGGGACTCCCGCGATGAGCAGTTCTTC. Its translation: CASSSRDSRDEQFF.